Given below is one T cell receptor (beta chain) in context. What it recognizes is unknown. Trimming took 5 bases from V and 4 from J; bases not matched to a gene: 8. The CDR3 extends over 17 amino acids. The germline gives CDR1 LNHDA, CDR2 SQIVND (reference sequence). The donor cohort consisted entirely of Caucasian adults residing in Nashville, Tennessee. At deep level, the assay was performed. TCRdb's copy holds only in-frame clones and misses some; the assay was immunoSEQ multiplex PCR. In the table there are 450,000 to 500,000 clones, 70% to 80% of which are singletons. The sample originates from a study of shared clonotypes between healthy human individuals. The study's findings and limits: Sampling included only blood; tissue repertoires likely differ.

V gene TRBV19 combines with J gene TRBJ2-2, with 12 bases identical to TRBD2. The TCR was taken from a woman in her 40s in good health. Some clones in this sample may be carry-over from other donors' samples. The sample consisted of PBMCs. Here the CDR3 DNA reads TGTGCCAGTAGTGTCCTAGCGGGAGGGGCCGGCACCGGGGAGCTGTTTTTT. Protein: CASSVLAGGAGTGELFF.